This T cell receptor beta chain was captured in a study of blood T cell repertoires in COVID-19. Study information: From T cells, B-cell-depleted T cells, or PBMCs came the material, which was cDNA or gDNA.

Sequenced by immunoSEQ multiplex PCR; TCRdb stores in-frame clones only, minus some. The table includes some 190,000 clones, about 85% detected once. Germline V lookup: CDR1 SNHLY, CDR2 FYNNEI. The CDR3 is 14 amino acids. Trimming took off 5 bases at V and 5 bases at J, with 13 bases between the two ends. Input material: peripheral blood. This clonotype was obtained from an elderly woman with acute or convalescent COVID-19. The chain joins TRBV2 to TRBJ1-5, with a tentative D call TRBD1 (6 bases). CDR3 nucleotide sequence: TGTGCCAGCAGTTTGGGACACCAAGATCAGCCCCAGCATTTT. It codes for CASSLGHQDQPQHF.